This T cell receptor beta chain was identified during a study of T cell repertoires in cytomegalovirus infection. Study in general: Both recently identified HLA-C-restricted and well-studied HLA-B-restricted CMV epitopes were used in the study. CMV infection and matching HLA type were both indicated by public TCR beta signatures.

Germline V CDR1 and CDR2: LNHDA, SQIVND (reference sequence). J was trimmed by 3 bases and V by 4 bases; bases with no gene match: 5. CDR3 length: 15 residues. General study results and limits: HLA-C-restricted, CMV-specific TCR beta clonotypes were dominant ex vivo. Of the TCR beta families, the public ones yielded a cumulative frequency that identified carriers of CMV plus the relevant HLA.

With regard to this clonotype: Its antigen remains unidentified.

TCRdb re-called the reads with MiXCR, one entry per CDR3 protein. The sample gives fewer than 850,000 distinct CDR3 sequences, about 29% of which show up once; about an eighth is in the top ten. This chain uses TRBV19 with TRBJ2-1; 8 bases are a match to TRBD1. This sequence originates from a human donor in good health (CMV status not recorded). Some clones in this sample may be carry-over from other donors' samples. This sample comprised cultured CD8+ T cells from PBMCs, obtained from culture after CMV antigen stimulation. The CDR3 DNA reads TGTGCCAGTAGTAGTTCGGGACAGGACTACAATGAGCAGTTCTTC. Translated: CASSSSGQDYNEQFF.